The sequence of this T cell receptor (beta chain) was determined in a study of T cell responses to AZD1222 COVID-19 vaccine. Whole-study results and caveats: Only five or six individuals given AZD1222 were seropositive at baseline. Increased Spike-specific TCR breadth and depth were observed after two AZD1222 doses. Repertoires were obtained solely post-peak T cell response. Mostly white British, mostly female donors; authors suggested clonal diversity may be underestimated.

TCRdb's copy holds only in-frame clones and misses some; the assay was immunoSEQ multiplex PCR. The profile covers about 110,000 clones, with 81% appearing a single time and around 4.6% taken by the ten largest. On this clone itself: Its matching antigen is unknown.

Trimming cost V 6 bases and J 6 bases, with 9 bases left between them. Germline CDR1 MDHEN, CDR2 SYDVKM. This CDR3 region has 12 residues. The material was peripheral blood, obtained on day 0 of AZD1222 vaccination. This rearrangement joins TRBV28 to TRBJ2-1; no clear D gene. This receptor was taken from an adult in good health. CDR3 nucleotide sequence: TGTGCCAGCAGGCCCCCCGGCAATGAGCAGTTCTTC. It translates to CASRPPGNEQFF.